This is a list of T cell receptor beta chains from one sample in a study of blood T cell repertoires in COVID-19. Libraries were prepared by immunoSEQ multiplex PCR; TCRdb keeps only in-frame clonotypes and omits some of them. The sample comprises about 410,000 clones, 86% of which are singletons, and more than 1.4% rests with the top ten. Source material: peripheral blood. The receptor source for this set is a woman aged 25 to 45 with active or convalescent COVID-19. Each CDR3 is given with its conserved first and last residue. The D gene is left open where the match is weak. Expanded clones are given a class, and other clones once, few, many or no size at all.

D gene	V gene	clone size	J gene	CDR3 DNA	CDR3 protein
TRBD1	TRBV12-3/TRBV12-4	once	TRBJ1-2	TGTGCCAGCAGCAGTACGGACAGGAACGGCTACACCTTC	CASSSTDRNGYTF
TRBD1	TRBV2	-	TRBJ2-7	TGTGCCAGCATCGGACAGGCTACCTACGAGCAGTACTTC	CASIGQATYEQYF
TRBD1	TRBV6-5	once	TRBJ1-1	TGTGCCAGCAGGATCGGGACAGGGGGAACTGAAGCTTTCTTT	CASRIGTGGTEAFF
-	TRBV5-6	-	TRBJ1-1	TGTGCCAGCAGCATACTAAACACTGAAGCTTTCTTT	CASSILNTEAFF
TRBD2	TRBV29-1	-	TRBJ2-3	TGCAGCGTCCAGCGGGGACGGGAAGATACGCAGTATTTT	CSVQRGREDTQYF
-	TRBV4-1	-	TRBJ1-4	TGCGCCAGCAGCCTGAGGACAGCTAATGAAAAACTGTTTTTT	CASSLRTANEKLFF
TRBD1	TRBV2	-	TRBJ1-1	TGTGCCAGCAGTATAGACAGGGGGCTCTCCACTGAAGCTTTCTTT	CASSIDRGLSTEAFF
-	TRBV28	-	TRBJ2-7	TGTGCCAGCAGGGACAGTAACGAGCAGTACTTC	CASRDSNEQYF
-	TRBV30	-	TRBJ1-2	TGTGCCTGGAGTGTACACAGGGCGGCTGGCTACACCTTC	CAWSVHRAAGYTF
TRBD1	TRBV3-1/TRBV3-2	-	TRBJ2-1	TGTGCCAGCAGTCGGGATCTAGGACAGGGGGGTTACAATGAGCAGTTCTTC	CASSRDLGQGGYNEQFF
TRBD1	TRBV7-9	-	TRBJ1-1	TGTGCCAGCAGCTCGCCCTCAGACGGGACAGTGAACACTGAAGCTTTCTTT	CASSSPSDGTVNTEAFF
TRBD1	TRBV5-8	-	TRBJ1-1	TGTGCCAGCAGCTTAGGACAGGGTCCGAACACTGAAGCTTTCTTT	CASSLGQGPNTEAFF
TRBD2	TRBV2	-	TRBJ2-1	TGTGCCAGCAGTGGACTAGCGGGGGGGAATGAGCAGTTCTTC	CASSGLAGGNEQFF
-	TRBV19	-	TRBJ1-1	TGTGCCACCAGTCCGGGGGGCAACACTGAAGCTTTCTTT	CATSPGGNTEAFF
-	TRBV6-1	-	TRBJ1-1	TGTGCCAGCAGTGAACCCACCCGGGGGTTTGGCACTGAAGCTTTCTTT	CASSEPTRGFGTEAFF
-	TRBV12-5	-	TRBJ2-7	TGTGCTAGTGGTTCCCTGACAGAGTCCTACGAGCAGTACTTC	CASGSLTESYEQYF
-	TRBV7-9	-	TRBJ1-1	TGTGCCAGCAGCCCGGACAGCATGAACACTGAAGCTTTCTTT	CASSPDSMNTEAFF
TRBD1	TRBV10-1	-	TRBJ1-1	TGCGCCAGCAGGGCCGGGACAGGGGAAAGCACTGAAGCTTTCTTT	CASRAGTGESTEAFF
TRBD2	TRBV13	-	TRBJ2-7	TGTGCCAGCAGCTTAGCGGCGGGGGGACCTTTGTACTTC	CASSLAAGGPLYF
TRBD2	TRBV9	-	TRBJ2-3	TGTGCCAGCAGCCCCAGACTAGCGGGGGGCACAGATACGCAGTATTTT	CASSPRLAGGTDTQYF
TRBD1	TRBV6-5	-	TRBJ1-4	TGTGCCAGCAGAGAGACAGGGCGGTCTAATGAAAAACTGTTTTTT	CASRETGRSNEKLFF
TRBD1	TRBV6-5	-	TRBJ1-1	TGTGCCAGCAGTTACACGACAGGGTGGACTGAAGCTTTCTTT	CASSYTTGWTEAFF
-	TRBV13	-	TRBJ2-2	TGTGCCAGCAGCTCCTTACCCCACTTGGGCAGGCACACCGGGGAGCTGTTTTTT	CASSSLPHLGRHTGELFF
-	TRBV27	-	TRBJ1-1	TGTGCCAGCAATACAGGGTCTATGAACACTGAAGCTTTCTTT	CASNTGSMNTEAFF
TRBD1	TRBV5-5	-	TRBJ2-7	TGTGCCAGCAGCTTAGGACAGGGGATATACGAGCAGTACTTC	CASSLGQGIYEQYF
TRBD1	TRBV11-1	-	TRBJ2-6	TGTGCCAGCAGCGTCCAGGGGGCTGGGGCCAACGTCCTGACTTTC	CASSVQGAGANVLTF
-	TRBV2	once	TRBJ1-1	TGTGCCAGCGCTATGAACACTGAAGCTTTCTTT	CASAMNTEAFF
-	TRBV27	-	TRBJ1-3	TGTGCCAGCAGTGCAGGGCCCTCTGGAAACACCATATATTTT	CASSAGPSGNTIYF
-	TRBV3-1/TRBV3-2	-	TRBJ1-1	TGTGCCAGCAGCCACCTGACAGAGTGGGGTGAAGCTTTCTTT	CASSHLTEWGEAFF
-	TRBV6-5	few	TRBJ1-4	TGTGCCAGCAGTTACGTGTCGGGGGAAAAACTGTTTTTT	CASSYVSGEKLFF
TRBD1	TRBV7-8	-	TRBJ1-2	TGTGCCAGCAGCTTTGGGACAGGGGTGACCCATGGCTACACCTTC	CASSFGTGVTHGYTF
TRBD1	TRBV3-1/TRBV3-2	few	TRBJ1-5	TGTGCCAGCAGCCAACAGGGGGCTAGCAATCAGCCCCAGCATTTT	CASSQQGASNQPQHF
-	TRBV6-2/TRBV6-3	-	TRBJ1-1	TGTGCCAGCAGTTACAATGAGGGGGTGGGCACTGAAGCTTTCTTT	CASSYNEGVGTEAFF
TRBD2	TRBV5-1	-	TRBJ2-3	TGCGCCAGCAGCTTGATTGCGGGAGGGCCGGCGGATACGCAGTATTTT	CASSLIAGGPADTQYF
-	TRBV27	-	TRBJ1-1	TGTGCCAGCAGTTATGACAGGAACACTGAAGCTTTCTTT	CASSYDRNTEAFF
-	TRBV6-5	-	TRBJ2-1	TGTGCCAGCAGGACCCAGGGGGAGCAGTTCTTC	CASRTQGEQFF
-	TRBV4-1	-	TRBJ2-1	TGCGCCAGCAGCCAATCGGCTAGCTCCTACAATGAGCAGTTCTTC	CASSQSASSYNEQFF
-	TRBV6-5	-	TRBJ1-4	TGTGCCAGCAGTCGGACTGTCACGTCTGAAAAACTGTTTTTT	CASSRTVTSEKLFF
TRBD2	TRBV29-1	once	TRBJ2-3	TGCAGCGATGACCCCCCGGGGTTGTCAGGGACTAGCGGGCGAGATACGCAGTATTTT	CSDDPPGLSGTSGRDTQYF
TRBD2	TRBV5-1	-	TRBJ2-2	TGCGCCACCTATGAAGGTAGCGGGAGTACAGGGGAGCTGTTTTTT	CATYEGSGSTGELFF
-	TRBV2	-	TRBJ1-2	TGTGCCAGCATCGGAGACGACGTTCGGTATGGCTACACCTTC	CASIGDDVRYGYTF
-	TRBV18	-	TRBJ2-7	TGTGCCAGCTCACCGTCAGGGGCCCCCTACGAGCAGTACTTC	CASSPSGAPYEQYF
-	TRBV19	once	TRBJ1-1	TGTGCCAGTACTTGGGAGGCGGGGCAGAACGCCGAAGCTTTCTTT	CASTWEAGQNAEAFF
TRBD2	TRBV15	once	TRBJ2-7	TGTGCCACCAGCAGACCAGCCGGACTAGCAACCTACGAGCAGTACTTC	CATSRPAGLATYEQYF
-	TRBV5-1	-	TRBJ1-1	TGCGCCAGCAGCTTGGGACAAGAAGCTTTCTTT	CASSLGQEAFF